This T cell receptor (beta chain) was observed in a study of blood T cell repertoires in COVID-19. Study overall: From T cells, B-cell-depleted T cells, or PBMCs came the material, which was cDNA or gDNA.

V shed 3 bases and J shed 4 bases, with 13 bases lying between them. Germline V gene lookup returns CDR1 DFQATT and CDR2 SNEGSKA (reference sequence). CDR3 length: 14 amino acids. Original methodology: Amplification of reference gene primers provided the estimated nucleated cell counts. TCRdb's table, derived via immunoSEQ multiplex PCR, lists solely in-frame clones and lacks some. V, J and clone size are taken as reported in that table, and D and trimming were inferred from the DNA itself. Here the sample spans around 170,000 clones, roughly four fifths being singletons. This clone came up once. The chain carries TRBV20-1 and TRBJ1-3; D gene unclear. This receptor was identified in a woman between 65 and 79 years old with COVID-19, enrolled during active disease. Sequences were obtained from peripheral blood. The CDR3: CSASRGYTGNTIYF. DNA for the CDR3: TGCAGTGCTAGTCGAGGGTATACAGGAAACACCATATATTTT.